This T cell receptor (beta chain) was identified during a study of control samples from healthy donors and cancer patients (TCRdb year 2020). Libraries were constructed by the immunoSEQ multiplex PCR assay. TCRdb carries this immuneACCESS record with in-frame sequences only. Its versions omit some clonotypes, under half of them owing to an unresolved V gene in the studies checked, with the rest unexplained. The sample yields under 450,000 clones; around 90% were counted once. Roughly 6.4% of the sample is taken by the ten largest. To note about this clone: Its specific antigen is unknown. Base qualities are not provided; no much larger clone lies one nucleotide away.

This receptor was taken from a man in his forties with head and neck cancer. Sequenced: PBMCs.

The CDR3 is CASSLGRQYEQYF. The sequenced DNA: TGTGCCAGCAGTTTAGGCCGACAATACGAGCAGTACTTC. The rearranged segments are TRBV12-3 or TRBV12-4 and TRBJ2-7; no confident D gene assignment can be made. Counted from cysteine to phenylalanine, this CDR3 has 13 amino acids. This entry keeps only the CDR3 DNA: 39 bases, framed from base 1. At the junction V is shortened by 1 base and J by 4 bases, with 8 bases in between.